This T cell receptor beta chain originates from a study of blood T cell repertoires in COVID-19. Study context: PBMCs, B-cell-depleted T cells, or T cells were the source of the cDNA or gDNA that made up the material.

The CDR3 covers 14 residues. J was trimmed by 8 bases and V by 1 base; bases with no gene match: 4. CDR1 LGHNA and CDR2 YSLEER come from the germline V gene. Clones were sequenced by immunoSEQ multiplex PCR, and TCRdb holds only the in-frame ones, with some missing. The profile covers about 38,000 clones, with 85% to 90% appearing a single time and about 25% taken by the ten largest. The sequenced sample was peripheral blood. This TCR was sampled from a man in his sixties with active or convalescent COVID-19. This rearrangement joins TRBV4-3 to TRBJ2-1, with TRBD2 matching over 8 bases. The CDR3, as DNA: TGCGCCAGCAGCCAAGGACTAGCGCTCGATGAGCAGTTCTTC. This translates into CASSQGLALDEQFF.